This T cell receptor beta chain comes out of a study of identical twins. Looked up from germline, CDR1 is MNHNY and CDR2 is SVGAGI (reference sequence). Between the trimmed V and J ends, which lost 7 bases and 10 bases, there was a span of 20 bases. The CDR3 totals 14 residues. From the 5' RACE reads, TCRdb called clonotypes with MiXCR, one entry per CDR3 protein. Of around 340,000 distinct CDR3 sequences in the sample, about 10% were seen once. Overall study results and limits: Cord blood beta clonotypes present at high abundance carried fewer insertions; no such pattern appeared in memory repertoires. A cross-sectional statistical analysis, not follow-up of the same donors, supported the conclusions.

With respect to this clonotype: The antigen is undetermined.

The receptor was isolated from a woman between 45 and 65 years old in good health. V gene TRBV6-6 combines with J gene TRBJ2-1, with a weak D call TRBD1 (7 bases). The sample comprised naive T cells sorted from blood. The CDR3 here is CASTSPEGAGEQFF. CDR3 bases: TGTGCCAGCACCTCTCCGGAGGGGGCAGGCGAGCAGTTCTTC.